This TCR beta chain appears in the sequencing data of a study of cytomegalovirus exposure and HLA in healthy donors. The PCR contained 60 Vbeta and 13 Jbeta primers. Only in-frame clones appear in the TCRdb table, and some are missing; sequencing was by immunoSEQ multiplex PCR. The table lists 75,000 to 95,000 clones, 90% of them singletons. General observations from the study: The study listed 164 cytomegalovirus-associated TCR beta chains. Published work reported that the classifier diagnosed cytomegalovirus status with high specificity and sensitivity. Later analysis identified 16,951 TCR beta sequences associated with HLA alleles, using a false discovery rate threshold of 0.05.

This clone was observed a single time. Its antigen is currently unknown. Sequencing was carried out using PBMCs. The TCR originated in a man between 18 and 29 years old in good health and CMV-seronegative.

The CDR3 DNA is TGTGCCAGCAGTGGACCCGGGACAAGAGCGTACGAGCAGTACTTC. It translates to CASSGPGTRAYEQYF. The chain recombines TRBV28 with TRBJ2-7, with D possibly being TRBD1 (6 bases). The length of the CDR3 is 15 residues. Germline CDR1 MDHEN, CDR2 SYDVKM. V was cut by 5 bases and J by 4 bases, with 18 bases left in between.